These 32 T cell receptor beta chains originate from one sample sequenced in a study of CD8+CD57+ T cells in acquired aplastic anemia. Using genomic DNA as the template, TCR beta VDJ and CDR3 profiling was carried out. TCRdb redid the calling of the reads with MiXCR, one entry per CDR3 protein. The data contain 75,000 to 100,000 distinct CDR3 sequences, about 66% of them singletons. In patients chosen for sequencing, flow cytometry had shown CD8+CD57+ cell expansion. Sequenced input: sorted CD4+, CD8+, or CD8+CD57+ T cells (not recorded which) from PBMCs. Source of these receptors: a human donor with aplastic anemia.

The sample holds a few counts of this clonotype. V usage is TRBV10-3 and J usage is TRBJ2-3; D remains ambiguous. Per the germline V gene, CDR1 is ENHRY and CDR2 is SYGVKD. This CDR3 spans 12 amino acids. Trimming took 2 bases from V and 2 from J, leaving 2 bases between them. For the CDR3, the DNA is TGTGCCATCAGTGAGCCCACAGATACGCAGTATTTT. It is translated as CAISEPTDTQYF.

The chain has TRBV3-1 and TRBJ2-7; TRBD1 aligns across 8 bases. In germline, CDR1 is LGHDT, CDR2 YNNKEL (reference sequence). The CDR3 covers 16 residues. Trimming removed 0 bases from V and 5 bases from J; junction bases left unmatched: 9. The CDR3 DNA is TGTGCCAGCAGCCAAGAACACGGCAGGGGGCCCCACGAGCAGTACTTC. This translates into CASSQEHGRGPHEQYF.

The chain has TRBV7-2 and TRBJ2-7, with D perhaps TRBD1 (6 bases). The CDR3 covers 12 residues. The V and J ends lost 5 bases and 4 bases respectively, with 9 bases between them. Germline V gene data show CDR1 as SGHTA and CDR2 as FQGNSA. CDR3 nucleotides: TGTGCCAGCAGCACGACAGGTTACGAGCAGTACTTC. This encodes CASSTTGYEQYF.

V and J are TRBV20-1 and TRBJ2-7; D may be TRBD1 or TRBD2 (5 bases each). Germline V CDR1 and CDR2: DFQATT, SNEGSKA (reference sequence). The length of the CDR3 is 14 residues. V was shortened by 4 bases and J by 3 bases, with 16 bases between the two germline ends. This CDR3 reads CSATHRDGYYEQYF. The CDR3 nucleotides are TGCAGTGCTACCCACCGGGACGGATACTACGAGCAGTACTTC.

The table lists this clonotype with many counts. The chain recombines TRBV6-1 with TRBJ2-2; D gene unclear. The CDR3 extends over 15 amino acids. Trimming removed 6 bases at V and 6 bases at J, with 17 bases between. Germline assignment: CDR1 MNHNS and CDR2 SASEGT. This CDR3 reads CASSIIGGSSGELFF. CDR3 nucleotide sequence: TGTGCCAGCAGCATAATAGGTGGAAGCTCCGGGGAGCTGTTTTTT.

In its sample, this clonotype was seen a few times. The V call is TRBV11-2, the J call TRBJ2-7, with 11 bases aligning to TRBD1. This CDR3 contains 16 residues. Germline V gene sequence: CDR1 SGHAT, CDR2 FQNNGV. The V and J ends lost 2 bases and 5 bases, in that order; junction bases with no gene match: 8. CDR3 region: CASSLHWDRGFNEQYF. The CDR3 nucleotides are TGTGCCAGCAGCTTACACTGGGACAGGGGGTTCAACGAGCAGTACTTC. Complete variable domain (other parts from reference TRBV11-2 and TRBJ2-7): EAGVAQSPRYKIIEKRQSVAFWCNPISGHATLYWYQQILGQGPKLLIQFQNNGVVDDSQLPKDRFSAERLKGVDSTLKIQPAKLEDSAVYLCASSLHWDRGFNEQYFGPGTRLTVT.

A single count supports this clonotype. The chain couples TRBV29-1 to TRBJ1-1; TRBD1 agrees at 8 bases. This CDR3 is built from 13 residues. V shed 6 bases and J 1 base; nucleotides not matched to a gene: 4. Germline CDR1 reads SQVTM; CDR2 reads ANQGSEA. CDR3 DNA: TGCAGCGTGGCGGGACAGGAGAACACTGAAGCTTTCTTT. Protein: CSVAGQENTEAFF.

A note on this clonotype: An end of the junction differs from the germline gene, which may be a read error. The chain joins TRBV10-3 to TRBJ1-4; D gene ambiguous. Germline V gene sequence: CDR1 ENHRY, CDR2 SYGVKD. The CDR3 extends over 15 amino acids. CDR3 coding DNA: TGTGCCATCAGGGACGCCACCGCAACTAGTGAAAAACTGTTTTTT. Protein product: CAIRDATATSEKLFF.

The V call is TRBV7-9, the J call TRBJ1-2; D remains unclear. CDR3 size: 13 residues. Germline V CDR1 and CDR2: SEHNR, FQNEAQ (reference sequence). Deletions cut 1 base from V and 10 bases from J, with 13 bases between. This CDR3 is CASSLDGLADYTF. The CDR3 coding sequence is TGTGCCAGCAGCTTAGACGGGCTCGCTGACTACACCTTC.

The chain uses TRBV6-5 and TRBJ2-7, with 9 bases matching TRBD2. V dropped 2 bases and J dropped 6; count of bases not matched to a gene: 8. Germline CDR1 MNHEY, CDR2 SVGAGI. This CDR3 is 15 amino acids long. The CDR3 DNA follows: TGTGCCAGCAGTTACGAGGTTAGCGGGAGTGGCGAGCAGTACTTC. This gives the protein CASSYEVSGSGEQYF.

This chain uses TRBV25-1 with TRBJ2-7; TRBD2 matches 11 bases. Germline CDR1 and CDR2: MGHDK and SYGVNS. The CDR3 covers 19 residues. J was trimmed by 3 bases and V by 5 bases; bases with no gene match: 18. CDR3: CASSYSYAALTSGGYEQYF. The CDR3 bases are TGTGCCAGCAGTTACTCATACGCGGCCCTTACTAGCGGGGGCTACGAGCAGTACTTC.

This clonotype has just a few counts. A read error may account for a junction end that differs from germline. V gene TRBV25-1 combines with J gene TRBJ2-7; D ambiguous. Germline CDR1 MGHDK, CDR2 SYGVNS. There are 14 residues in the CDR3. CDR3 sequence reads: CASRAAPEDYEQYF. In nucleotides, the CDR3 is TGCGCCAGCAGAGCAGCCCCCGAGGACTACGAGCAGTACTTC.

This clonotype came up a few times. The chain joins TRBV7-9 to TRBJ2-5; TRBD2 agrees at 16 bases. The CDR3 consists of 16 residues. V was clipped by 5 bases and J by 4 bases; unmatched bases: 4. Per the germline V gene, CDR1 is SEHNR and CDR2 is FQNEAQ (reference sequence). CDR3 sequence: CASSVGTSGGGETQYF. In DNA, the CDR3 is TGTGCCAGCAGCGTCGGGACTAGCGGGGGGGGAGAGACCCAGTACTTC. Variable domain in full (rest from reference TRBV7-9 and TRBJ2-5): DTGVSQNPRHKITKRGQNVTFRCDPISEHNRLYWYRQTLGQGPEFLTYFQNEAQLEKSRLLSDRFSAERPKGSFSTLEIQRTEQGDSAMYLCASSVGTSGGGETQYFGPGTRLLVL.

V gene TRBV24-1 combines with J gene TRBJ2-1, with 14 nucleotides matching TRBD2. The CDR3 runs to 16 residues. The V segment lost 5 bases and the J segment 8 bases; nucleotides outside the gene matches: 7. Germline V gene sequence: CDR1 KGHDR, CDR2 SFDVKD. CDR3 bases: TGTGCCACCAGTGGGAGAGGGACTAGCGGGAGCTATGAGCAGTTCTTC. The encoded protein is CATSGRGTSGSYEQFF.

In this sample, this clonotype turned up a few times. This chain connects TRBV10-2 to TRBJ1-2, with a tentative D call TRBD1 (5 bases). The V gene lost 6 bases and the J gene lost 1 base, with 15 bases spanning the gap. The CDR3 loop spans 15 amino acids. Germline V lookup: CDR1 WSHSY, CDR2 SAAADI. Here the CDR3 DNA reads TGCGCCAGCAGGGCTGAGGACACCCTTAACTATGGCTACACCTTC. This translates into CASRAEDTLNYGYTF.

The genes are TRBV3-1 and TRBJ1-2, with a tentative D call TRBD1 (5 bases). Between the trimmed V and J ends, which lost 1 base and 2 bases, there was a span of 8 bases. CDR1 LGHDT and CDR2 YNNKEL come from the germline V gene (reference sequence). The CDR3 totals 14 residues. CDR3: CASSQAPGNYGYTF. In DNA form, the CDR3 reads TGTGCCAGCAGCCAAGCCCCAGGGAACTATGGCTACACCTTC.

The chain uses TRBV7-9 and TRBJ1-1; D gene ambiguous. Trimming removed 6 bases at V and 1 base at J, with 9 bases between. CDR1 and CDR2 from the germline V gene are SEHNR and FQNEAQ (reference sequence). This CDR3 has 13 residues. In nucleotides, the CDR3 is TGTGCCAGCAGTTCAACAAGGAACACTGAAGCTTTCTTT. It yields the protein CASSSTRNTEAFF.

This chain uses TRBV7-9 with TRBJ2-3; no definite D call. Germline CDR1 is SEHNR and CDR2 is FQNEAQ (reference sequence). V was cut by 5 bases and J by 6 bases, with 6 bases left in between. The CDR3 spans 11 residues. CDR3 amino acids: CASSARDTQYF. The CDR3 nucleotides are TGTGCCAGCAGCGCCCGGGATACGCAGTATTTT.

The rearrangement joins TRBV29-1 to TRBJ1-1; D is ambiguous. Trimming removed 0 bases from V and 4 bases from J, with 9 bases in between. This CDR3 comprises 13 residues. The germline CDR1 and CDR2 sequences are SQVTM and ANQGSEA. CDR3 loop: CSVEDLGSTEAFF. DNA of the CDR3: TGCAGCGTTGAAGATCTTGGGTCCACTGAAGCTTTCTTT.

The chain recombines TRBV9 with TRBJ2-5; D is unclear. Trimming removed 1 base from V and 1 base from J, with 5 bases in between. CDR3 length: 13 residues. Per germline, CDR1 SGDLS and CDR2 YYNGEE. CDR3 residues: CASSVSSQETQYF. As DNA, the CDR3 is TGTGCCAGCAGCGTAAGCAGCCAAGAGACCCAGTACTTC.

This clonotype was counted between two and nine times. This chain links TRBV20-1 with TRBJ1-1; unclear D gene. The V gene's germline CDR1 is DFQATT and CDR2 SNEGSKA (reference sequence). The CDR3 is 14 amino acids. Trimming left V 3 bases short and J 3 bases short, with 14 bases between. The CDR3 bases are TGCAGTGCTAGCCCCGGGGTCGGGGACACTGAAGCTTTCTTT. Its protein product is CSASPGVGDTEAFF.

V gene TRBV19 combines with J gene TRBJ2-2; D not certain. The CDR3 loop spans 14 amino acids. Germline V gene lookup returns CDR1 LNHDA and CDR2 SQIVND (reference sequence). Trimming took off 4 bases at V and 3 bases at J, with 9 bases between the two ends. The CDR3 here is CASSTLRDTGELFF. CDR3 in DNA: TGTGCCAGTAGTACCCTCCGCGACACCGGGGAGCTGTTTTTT.

V and J are TRBV12-3 or TRBV12-4 and TRBJ2-5, with TRBD2 matching 10 bases. The CDR3 extends over 16 amino acids. V was pared by 5 bases and J by 2 bases, with 8 bases of the junction left unmatched. CDR3 sequence (DNA): TGTGCCAGCAGTAGACAAGCGGGGGGGGAGCAAGAGACCCAGTACTTC. It specifies CASSRQAGGEQETQYF.

The V gene is TRBV2, the J gene TRBJ2-3; 13 nucleotides align to TRBD2. The germline CDR1 and CDR2 sequences are SNHLY and FYNNEI. V lost 7 bases to trimming and J lost 3 bases; unmatched junction nucleotides: 7. This CDR3 comprises 16 residues. The CDR3 here is CASTHGTSGKTDTQYF. CDR3 in DNA: TGTGCCAGCACGCACGGGACTAGCGGGAAGACAGATACGCAGTATTTT.

This clonotype was seen only a few times. The chain combines TRBV10-3 with TRBJ2-7, with 8 bases lining up with TRBD1. CDR3 length: 15 residues. Germline V CDR1 and CDR2: ENHRY, SYGVKD. J lost 7 bases, V lost 7 bases, and 15 bases had no gene match. In nucleotides, the CDR3 is TGTGCCATCAATCCAGGACAGGGTGACCTACAAGAGCAGTACTTC. Translation: CAINPGQGDLQEQYF.

The chain joins TRBV14 to TRBJ1-6, with TRBD1 identical over 10 bases. The germline V gene has CDR1 SGHDN and CDR2 FVKESK. The CDR3 is 14 residues long. V lost 3 bases to trimming and J lost 12 bases; unmatched junction nucleotides: 5. CDR3 loop: CASSQGTGERPLHF. The CDR3 nucleotides are TGTGCCAGCAGCCAGGGGACAGGGGAAAGACCCCTCCACTTT.

The chain has TRBV7-8 and TRBJ2-5; TRBD1 matches at 8 bases. Trimming at V came to 0 bases and at J to 4 bases, leaving 4 bases not matched to a gene. Germline lookup yields CDR1 SGHVS and CDR2 FQNEAQ. There are 15 residues in the CDR3. The CDR3 DNA sequence: TGTGCCAGCAGCTTAGCCCGGACAGGGAGAGAGACCCAGTACTTC. Translating gives CASSLARTGRETQYF.

This chain links TRBV12-3 or TRBV12-4 with TRBJ1-2, with no clear D. CDR3 length: 16 amino acids. The germline V and J ends were trimmed by 7 bases and 4 bases, with 22 bases remaining between them. This chain's CDR3 is CASTTLGLGRRYGYTF. The CDR3 region has the DNA TGTGCCAGCACCACTTTGGGCCTCGGACGGCGCTATGGCTACACCTTC.

This clonotype has a handful of counts. The V and J genes are TRBV10-3 and TRBJ1-4; D gene ambiguous. Germline CDR1 reads ENHRY; CDR2 reads SYGVKD. The CDR3 loop spans 14 amino acids. Between the trimmed V and J ends, which lost 3 bases and 4 bases, there was a span of 9 bases. DNA of the CDR3: TGTGCCATCAGTGAAAGGGCGGGTAATGAAAAACTGTTTTTT. It specifies CAISERAGNEKLFF.

V and J are TRBV4-1 and TRBJ2-7; D uncertain. The V end lost 0 bases, the J end lost 0 bases, and 9 bases lay between the germline ends. Germline lookup yields CDR1 MGHRA and CDR2 YSYEKL. This CDR3 is 15 amino acids long. In nucleotides, the CDR3 is TGCGCCAGCAGCCAAGATATAACTTCCTCCTACGAGCAGTACTTC. Its translation is CASSQDITSSYEQYF.

This clonotype came up many times. CDR3 amino acids: CASRSNMGGIGNGYTF. CDR3 nucleotide sequence: TGTGCCAGCCGCTCCAACATGGGAGGGATCGGCAATGGCTACACCTTC. The chain couples TRBV27 to TRBJ1-2, with D hard to call. The CDR3 is 16 residues long. Germline CDR1 and CDR2: MNHEY and SMNVEV (reference sequence). V was clipped by 8 bases and J by 6 bases, with 25 bases between them.

The chain links TRBV15 to TRBJ2-7; no reliable D call. CDR1 and CDR2 from the germline V gene are LNHNV and YYDKDF (reference sequence). The length of the CDR3 is 16 residues. Trimming shortened V by 7 bases and J by 6 bases, and 25 bases separated the two germline ends. CDR3: CATIRKLQPDRSEQYF. The CDR3 coding sequence is TGTGCCACCATTAGGAAGTTGCAACCCGATCGGTCCGAGCAGTACTTC.